Below, 17 T cell receptor beta chains from the same sample are listed, as sequenced in a study of metastatic and nonmetastatic thyroid tumors. TCRdb re-called clones from the PCR reads using MiXCR. The table has 28,000 or so clones, roughly 15% seen once. Not a single patient had been given any form of treatment at any point before undergoing thyroid surgery. Sequenced sample: blood. These receptors originate from a female donor with papillary thyroid cancer or a benign thyroid nodule (not recorded which). Some clones in this sample may be carry-over from other donors' samples.

This clone was seen many times. This sequence joins TRBV5-1 and TRBJ1-2; 11 bases are a match to TRBD1. This CDR3 has 15 residues. Germline CDR1 SGHRS, CDR2 YFSETQ. J lost 4 bases, V lost 4 bases, and 6 bases had no gene match. This CDR3 is CASSARDRGGYGYTF. The CDR3 region has the DNA TGCGCCAGCAGCGCCCGGGACAGGGGGGGCTATGGCTACACCTTC.

This clone was counted ten times or more. The rearrangement uses TRBV28 and TRBJ2-7; TRBD1 agrees at 7 bases. The ends lost 6 bases at V and 2 bases at J; junction bases unmatched: 7. The CDR3 extends over 14 amino acids. Germline lookup yields CDR1 MDHEN and CDR2 SYDVKM. For the CDR3, the DNA is TGTGCCAGCAGGGCACAGGGGCCCACCTACGAGCAGTACTTC. Protein: CASRAQGPTYEQYF.

This clone was detected ten times or more. The chain recombines TRBV5-5 with TRBJ2-7, with D possibly matching TRBD2 (6 bases). Germline assignment: CDR1 SGHKS and CDR2 YYEKEE (reference sequence). This CDR3 has 14 amino acids. Between the trimmed V and J ends, which lost 4 bases and 5 bases, there was a span of 16 bases. The CDR3 sequence: CASSLEGREHEQYF. CDR3 sequence (DNA): TGTGCCAGCAGCCTGGAGGGCAGGGAACACGAGCAGTACTTC.

Ten or more counts support this clone. CDR3 loop: CSARVARTADVYEQYF. DNA for the CDR3: TGCAGTGCTAGAGTAGCGAGAACAGCCGATGTCTACGAGCAGTACTTC. V usage is TRBV20-1 and J usage is TRBJ2-7; tentatively, D is TRBD2 (5 bases). Germline CDR1 is DFQATT and CDR2 is SNEGSKA (reference sequence). Trimming cost V 1 base and J 3 bases, with 19 bases left between them. This CDR3 is built from 16 residues.

V gene TRBV19 combines with J gene TRBJ2-1, with 11 bases that match TRBD2. This CDR3 has 18 amino acids. The junction had 15 bases not matched to a gene; V was cut back by 11 bases and J by 0 bases. CDR1 LNHDA and CDR2 SQIVND come from the germline V gene (reference sequence). The CDR3 nucleotides are TGTGCCTGGAGTGGGGCTAGCGGGAGGACCAACTCCTACAATGAGCAGTTCTTC. Protein sequence: CAWSGASGRTNSYNEQFF.

The chain has TRBV6-1 and TRBJ1-1; D call uncertain. Trimming removed 4 bases at V and 4 bases at J, with 22 bases between. CDR3 length: 17 amino acids. Looked up from germline, CDR1 is MNHNS and CDR2 is SASEGT. This CDR3 is CASSGLGQPSRFTEAFF. The CDR3 bases are TGTGCCAGCAGTGGGTTAGGGCAACCATCCCGATTCACTGAAGCTTTCTTT.

The V call is TRBV6-2 or TRBV6-3, the J call TRBJ2-1; a weak D match, TRBD2 (5 bases). The CDR3 contains 16 residues. Germline V lookup: CDR1 MNHEY, CDR2 SVGEGT. V was clipped by 7 bases and J by 5 bases, with 21 bases between them. The CDR3 DNA sequence: TGTGCCAGCATCCGGCTTTTTAGTCGGGAACACAATGAGCAGTTCTTC. Its translation is CASIRLFSREHNEQFF.

The sample holds many counts of this clone. The V and J genes are TRBV12-3 or TRBV12-4 and TRBJ2-5, with D maybe TRBD1 (5 bases). V was clipped by 6 bases and J by 4 bases, with 15 bases between them. The CDR3 is 14 amino acids. Here the CDR3 reads CASRFQGRGETQYF. In DNA, the CDR3 is TGTGCCAGCAGATTCCAGGGTCGCGGAGAGACCCAGTACTTC.

The table lists this clone with many counts. The chain couples TRBV27 to TRBJ1-1, with TRBD1 as a possible D gene (6 bases). Germline CDR1 and CDR2: MNHEY and SMNVEV (reference sequence). This CDR3 spans 14 amino acids. Trimming left V 3 bases short and J 0 bases short, with 8 bases between. The CDR3 loop reads CASSFQGLNTEAFF. In DNA, the CDR3 is TGTGCCAGCAGTTTCCAGGGGTTGAACACTGAAGCTTTCTTT.

This clone has ten or more counts. The chain has TRBV5-5 and TRBJ2-5; D is ambiguous. The CDR3 consists of 14 residues. CDR1 SGHKS and CDR2 YYEKEE come from the germline V gene (reference sequence). Between the trimmed V and J ends, which lost 5 bases and 1 base, there was a span of 12 bases. CDR3 residues: CASSGRSSQETQYF. The DNA for the CDR3 is TGTGCCAGCAGTGGCCGATCTTCCCAAGAGACCCAGTACTTC.

This clone appeared many times. V usage is TRBV20-1 and J usage is TRBJ1-2; D gene ambiguous. This CDR3 is built from 14 residues. The germline V and J ends were trimmed by 2 bases and 3 bases, with 13 bases remaining between them. The germline V gene has CDR1 DFQATT and CDR2 SNEGSKA (reference sequence). The chain's CDR3 is CSARQHVGDYGYTF. The CDR3 coding sequence is TGCAGTGCTAGACAGCACGTTGGGGACTATGGCTACACCTTC.

Remarks on this clone: This may come from a read error, since a much larger clone is one base off. This sample also contains other DNA sequences that code for the same CDR3. The chain recombines TRBV29-1 with TRBJ2-5; tentative D call: TRBD1 (6 bases). Germline V gives CDR1 SQVTM, CDR2 ANQGSEA. V dropped 6 bases and J dropped 5 bases, with 16 bases sitting between them. This CDR3 has 13 amino acids. CDR3 nucleotides: TGCAGCGTCGTCCAGGGGTCCGGTGAGACCCAGTACTTC. Its protein is CSVVQGSGETQYF.

This clone was counted many times. The chain is built from TRBV5-1 and TRBJ2-2; D unresolved. The ends were cut back, 6 bases at V and 0 bases at J, with 9 bases in the middle. The CDR3 is made up of 14 amino acids. From germline, CDR1 is SGHRS and CDR2 YFSETQ. CDR3: CASMEWTNTGELFF. The CDR3 DNA is TGCGCCAGCATGGAATGGACGAACACCGGGGAGCTGTTTTTT.

At least ten counts were recorded for this clone. V usage is TRBV12-3 or TRBV12-4 and J usage is TRBJ2-1; the D gene could be TRBD1 or TRBD2 (5 bases each). V dropped 3 bases and J dropped 4 bases, with 13 bases sitting between them. This CDR3 has 15 residues. CDR3 in amino acids: CASSFGTKRYNEQFF. The CDR3 DNA reads as TGTGCCAGCAGTTTTGGGACGAAGAGATACAATGAGCAGTTCTTC.

This clone is medium-sized (0.01 to 0.1%) in the sample. The V and J genes are TRBV28 and TRBJ2-7; TRBD1 is a possible D gene (5 bases). Germline V gives CDR1 MDHEN, CDR2 SYDVKM. Trimming removed 5 bases from V and 2 bases from J, with 16 bases in between. The CDR3 spans 15 residues. CDR3 sequence reads: CASSRPTGYAYEQYF. CDR3 coding DNA: TGTGCCAGCAGTAGACCTACAGGATACGCCTACGAGCAGTACTTC.

This clone was observed a few times. The chain joins TRBV6-1 to TRBJ1-6; no clear D gene. Trimming stripped 0 bases from V and 16 bases from J, with 13 bases between. Germline loops: CDR1 MNHNS, CDR2 SASEGT. This CDR3 region has 13 residues. CDR3 in amino acids: CASSEAGVLELHF. The CDR3 nucleotides read TGTGCCAGCAGTGAAGCGGGAGTTTTAGAGCTCCACTTT.

This clone appeared many times. The rearrangement joins TRBV2 to TRBJ2-7; D ambiguous. There are 16 residues in the CDR3. V lost 0 bases and J lost 0, with 12 bases in between. The germline gives CDR1 SNHLY, CDR2 FYNNEI. CDR3 sequence (DNA): TGTGCCAGCAGTGAAGCGCTTCCAACTGTCTCCTACGAGCAGTACTTC. Protein: CASSEALPTVSYEQYF.